Sequencing of this TCR beta chain was carried out in a study of T cell repertoires in cytomegalovirus infection. In the study overall: Public TCR beta signatures were indicative of both CMV infection and a matching HLA type. Notes on the study in general: There were HLA-C-restricted CMV-specific TCR beta clonotypes dominating the ex vivo response. Cumulative public TCR beta family frequency identified carriers of CMV plus the relevant HLA.

MiXCR, applied by TCRdb to the reads, yields one record per CDR3 protein. The data show roughly 230,000 distinct CDR3 sequences, approximately 13% seen once. This clonotype occurred many times. What it binds is not known. CDR1 MNHNS and CDR2 SASEGT come from the germline V gene. The ends were cut back, 10 bases at V and 6 bases at J, with 18 bases in the middle. The CDR3 extends over 13 amino acids. The chain couples TRBV6-1 to TRBJ1-2; possibly TRBD1 for D (5 bases). Sequenced material: PBMCs. This TCR was sampled from a human donor in good health (CMV status not recorded). Some clones in this sample may be carry-over from other donors' samples. CDR3 region: CANRDGGINGYTF. Written as DNA, the CDR3 is TGTGCCAACCGGGACGGGGGTATAAATGGCTACACCTTC.